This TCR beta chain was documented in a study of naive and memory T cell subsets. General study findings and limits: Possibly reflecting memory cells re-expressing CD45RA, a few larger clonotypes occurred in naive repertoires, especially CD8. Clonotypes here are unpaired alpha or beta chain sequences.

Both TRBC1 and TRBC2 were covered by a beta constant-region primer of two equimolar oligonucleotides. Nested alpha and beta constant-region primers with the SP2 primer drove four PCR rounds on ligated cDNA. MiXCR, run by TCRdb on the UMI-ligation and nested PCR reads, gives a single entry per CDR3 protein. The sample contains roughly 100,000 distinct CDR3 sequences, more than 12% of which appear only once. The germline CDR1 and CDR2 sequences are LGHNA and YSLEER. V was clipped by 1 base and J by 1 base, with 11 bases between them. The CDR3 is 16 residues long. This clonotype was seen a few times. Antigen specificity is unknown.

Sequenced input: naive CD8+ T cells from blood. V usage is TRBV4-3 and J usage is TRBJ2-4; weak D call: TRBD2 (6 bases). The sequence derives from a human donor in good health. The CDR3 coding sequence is TGCGCCAGCAGCCAAGCGGGAGAAAGTGCCAAAAACATTCAGTACTTC. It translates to CASSQAGESAKNIQYF.